The 8 T cell receptor beta chains below all came from one sample that was sequenced in a study of T cells in Graves' hyperthyroidism and ophthalmopathy. What was amplified from RNA transcripts were TCR beta CDR3 regions. TCR CDR3 regions were first amplified by RT-PCR with HTBI primers. MiXCR, applied by TCRdb to the multiplex PCR reads, yields one record per CDR3 protein. The repertoire holds over 650,000 distinct CDR3 sequences, with over 40% as singletons. Sample: peripheral blood or thyroid tissue (not recorded which). The receptors originated from an adult man with Graves' disease, either hyperthyroidism or ophthalmopathy (not recorded which).

This chain joins TRBV7-9 and TRBJ1-1; D might be TRBD1 (5 bases). Germline CDR1 and CDR2: SEHNR and FQNEAQ (reference sequence). The V and J ends lost 7 bases and 0 bases respectively, with 12 bases between them. The length of the CDR3 is 14 residues. The CDR3 DNA reads TGTGCCAGCACCGTCGGGACCTTGAACACTGAAGCTTTCTTT. Translated: CASTVGTLNTEAFF.

This rearrangement joins TRBV19 to TRBJ2-5, with a weak D call TRBD2 (5 bases). This CDR3 comprises 15 residues. V gave up 7 bases and J gave up 5 bases, with 20 bases separating them. Germline V lookup: CDR1 LNHDA, CDR2 SQIVND (reference sequence). The DNA of the CDR3 is TGTGCCAGTAAATTGTCCGGGGAAATCGGCGAGACCCAGTACTTC. It specifies CASKLSGEIGETQYF.

The chain employs TRBV7-9 and TRBJ2-7; D may correspond to TRBD1 or TRBD2 (5 bases each). The J call may be mistaken, given a closer DNA end match to TRBJ2-5. Germline V gives CDR1 SEHNR, CDR2 FQNEAQ (reference sequence). This CDR3 comprises 16 residues. CDR3 loop: CASSLTPRGRAETQYF. The CDR3 coding sequence is TGTGCCAGCAGCTTAACACCTCGGGGACGGGCAGAGACCCAGTACTTC.

This chain joins TRBV15 and TRBJ2-7, with 7 bases fitting TRBD1. Unmatched junction bases numbered 4, after V lost 3 bases and J lost 5 bases. From germline, CDR1 is LNHNV and CDR2 YYDKDF (reference sequence). The CDR3 extends over 13 amino acids. The CDR3 DNA sequence: TGTGCCACCAGCAGCTGGACAGGCCACGAGCAGTACTTC. It codes for CATSSWTGHEQYF.

This sequence joins TRBV10-3 and TRBJ2-6; D not certain. The CDR3 runs 14 residues. Germline CDR1 ENHRY, CDR2 SYGVKD. The germline V and J ends were trimmed by 2 bases and 4 bases, with 6 bases remaining between them. The CDR3 coding sequence is TGTGCCATCAGTGAGGTGATGGGGGCCAACGTCCTGACTTTC. Its protein is CAISEVMGANVLTF.

At least ten counts were recorded for this clonotype. The chain has TRBV7-2 and TRBJ1-4, with a possible D match to TRBD1 (5 bases). V was pared by 5 bases and J by 8 bases, with 15 bases between. Germline values: CDR1 SGHTA, CDR2 FQGNSA. This CDR3 region has 14 residues. DNA of the CDR3: TGTGCCAGCAGCCCTCGGGGGGGGGTGGAAAAACTGTTTTTT. Its protein is CASSPRGGVEKLFF.

The chain couples TRBV25-1 to TRBJ2-2; TRBD1 matches 8 bases. The trim removed 0 bases at V and 0 bases at J, leaving 6 bases unmatched. This CDR3 is 18 amino acids long. Germline V lookup: CDR1 MGHDK, CDR2 SYGVNS. The CDR3 DNA follows: TGTGCCAGCAGTGAATACTCGGACAGGGACGCGAACACCGGGGAGCTGTTTTTT. It is translated as CASSEYSDRDANTGELFF.

CDR3 region: CASSGGGGYGYTF. CDR3 in DNA: TGCGCCAGCAGTGGAGGGGGTGGCTATGGCTACACCTTC. This chain uses TRBV10-2 with TRBJ1-2; possible D gene TRBD1, 6 bases. The CDR3 is 13 residues long. Trimming stripped 4 bases from V and 4 bases from J, with 10 bases between. CDR1 WSHSY and CDR2 SAAADI come from the germline V gene.